These T cell receptor beta chains were read from a single sample in a study of cytomegalovirus exposure and HLA in healthy donors. Libraries were prepared by immunoSEQ multiplex PCR; TCRdb keeps only in-frame clonotypes and omits some of them. The sample has approximately 160,000 clones; about 85% are singletons. The source material was PBMCs. All receptors derive from a woman aged 50 to 60 in good health and CMV-seropositive. CDR3s include the opening cysteine and the closing phenylalanine or tryptophan. D genes are given only for firm matches. Clone size is given for some rows only: seen once, a few or many times, or a class if the clone is expanded.

CDR3	DNA	D	J	V	length	size
CASSIGVGSPLYGYTF	TGTGCCAGTAGTATTGGAGTCGGATCCCCACTATATGGCTACACCTTC	-	TRBJ1-2	TRBV19	16	-
CASSFGIQETQYF	TGTGCCAGCAGTTTCGGGATCCAAGAGACCCAGTACTTC	-	TRBJ2-5	TRBV11-2	13	-
CASSVLPGFSGNTIYF	TGTGCCAGCAGCGTACTGCCAGGGTTCTCTGGAAACACCATATATTTT	-	TRBJ1-3	TRBV9	16	-
CASSLRGQGIGDTEAFF	TGTGCCAGCAGTTTAAGAGGACAGGGTATCGGTGACACTGAAGCTTTCTTT	TRBD1	TRBJ1-1	TRBV27	17	few
CASSSVAGGVNEQYF	TGTGCCAGCAGCTCCGTAGCGGGAGGAGTAAACGAGCAGTACTTC	TRBD2	TRBJ2-7	TRBV7-9	15	-
CASRDDRFTNYGYTF	TGTGCCAGCAGAGACGACAGGTTTACGAACTATGGCTACACCTTC	-	TRBJ1-2	TRBV9	15	-
CASRRDRVNEKLFF	TGTGCCAGCAGGAGGGACAGGGTTAATGAAAAACTGTTTTTT	TRBD1	TRBJ1-4	TRBV28	14	once
CASSTGTTTYQETQYF	TGTGCCAGCAGCACCGGGACAACTACGTACCAAGAGACCCAGTACTTC	-	TRBJ2-5	TRBV21-1	16	-
CASSERVASGGPGELFF	TGTGCCAGCAGTGAAAGGGTGGCTAGCGGGGGACCCGGGGAGCTGTTTTTT	TRBD2	TRBJ2-2	TRBV6-1	17	-
CASSQERQSDYEQYF	TGCGCCAGCAGCCAAGAGCGGCAGTCGGACTACGAGCAGTACTTC	-	TRBJ2-7	TRBV4-1	15	-
CASRLNTGDYTF	TGTGCCAGCAGATTAAACACAGGGGACTACACCTTC	TRBD1	TRBJ1-2	TRBV6-6	12	few
CASSILDNGGELFF	TGTGCCAGTAGTATTCTGGACAATGGCGGGGAGCTGTTTTTT	-	TRBJ2-2	TRBV19	14	-
CATSRDGSGQGWYGYTF	TGTGCCACCAGCAGAGATGGCTCGGGACAGGGATGGTATGGCTACACCTTC	TRBD1	TRBJ1-2	TRBV15	17	-
CSSVTGAYEQYF	TGCAGCTCAGTAACAGGCGCGTACGAGCAGTACTTC	-	TRBJ2-7	TRBV29-1	12	-
CASSPQVNYGYTF	TGTGCCAGTAGTCCACAAGTTAACTATGGCTACACCTTC	-	TRBJ1-2	TRBV19	13	-
CASSSGMRAGGQNEQFF	TGTGCCAGCAGTTCCGGGATGCGCGCGGGAGGGCAAAATGAGCAGTTCTTC	TRBD2	TRBJ2-1	TRBV28	17	-
CASSVRQGSSWGYTF	TGTGCCAGCAGTGTTAGACAGGGTTCATCGTGGGGCTACACCTTC	TRBD1	TRBJ1-2	TRBV2	15	-
CASSELLTGGPHYEQYF	TGCGCCAGCAGTGAGTTATTAACAGGGGGGCCACACTACGAGCAGTACTTC	TRBD1	TRBJ2-7	TRBV10-2	17	-
CASSMGGLGYGYTF	TGTGCCAGTAGTATGGGGGGGCTTGGCTATGGCTACACCTTC	-	TRBJ1-2	TRBV19	14	-
CASSEPGVRTGPTTAGAFF	TGCGCCAGCAGTGAGCCGGGTGTCCGGACAGGGCCAACCACGGCGGGAGCTTTCTTT	TRBD1	TRBJ1-1	TRBV10-1	19	-
CASSFRRGNGYTF	TGTGCCAGCAGCTTCCGACGGGGAAATGGCTACACCTTC	-	TRBJ1-2	TRBV7-2	13	-
CSVGQGSYEQYF	TGCAGCGTGGGGCAGGGTAGCTACGAGCAGTACTTC	-	TRBJ2-7	TRBV29-1	12	few
CASLGLAGGAEQFF	TGCGCCAGCTTGGGACTAGCGGGAGGGGCTGAGCAGTTCTTC	TRBD2	TRBJ2-1	TRBV5-1	14	-
CASSDLTTSQGKEQYF	TGCGCCAGCAGTGATTTGACGACTAGCCAAGGAAAGGAGCAGTACTTC	TRBD2	TRBJ2-7	TRBV10-2	16	-
CASSDSRGIDEQYF	TGCGCCAGCAGTGATTCAAGAGGGATCGACGAGCAGTACTTC	-	TRBJ2-7	TRBV10-1	14	few
CAWSVSPAGYTF	TGTGCCTGGAGTGTAAGCCCTGCTGGCTACACCTTC	-	TRBJ1-2	TRBV30	12	-
CASSPTGFNEKLFF	TGTGCCAGCTCACCGACAGGGTTTAATGAAAAACTGTTTTTT	TRBD1	TRBJ1-4	TRBV18	14	-
CASPQGDRYYSNQPQHF	TGTGCCAGTCCCCAGGGTGACAGGTACTATAGCAATCAGCCCCAGCATTTT	-	TRBJ1-5	TRBV19	17	-
CASLRTGNTGELFF	TGTGCCAGCCTCAGGACAGGGAACACCGGGGAGCTGTTTTTT	TRBD1	TRBJ2-2	TRBV6-6	14	once
CASSLDSVEQYF	TGTGCCAGCAGCTTAGATAGCGTCGAGCAGTACTTC	-	TRBJ2-7	TRBV5-4	12	-
CASGGLAGGPDTQYF	TGTGCCAGCGGGGGTCTAGCGGGAGGCCCAGATACGCAGTATTTT	TRBD2	TRBJ2-3	TRBV7-8	15	-
CASSPGDNEQFF	TGTGCCAGCAGCCCCGGGGACAATGAGCAGTTCTTC	-	TRBJ2-1	TRBV4-2	12	-
CASSKDRLGVTGELFF	TGTGCCAGCAGCAAGGACAGGCTGGGGGTTACCGGGGAGCTGTTTTTT	TRBD1	TRBJ2-2	TRBV5-4	16	-
CASSNRAGTGELFF	TGTGCCAGCAGTAACAGGGCCGGCACCGGGGAGCTGTTTTTT	-	TRBJ2-2	TRBV2	14	-
CASSPETGSRETQYF	TGTGCCAGCTCACCAGAGACAGGGTCGAGAGAGACCCAGTACTTC	TRBD1	TRBJ2-5	TRBV18	15	-
CASSVQGTNEKLFF	TGTGCCAGTAGTGTCCAGGGGACAAATGAAAAACTGTTTTTT	-	TRBJ1-4	TRBV19	14	-
CSVGQGGTDTQYF	TGCAGCGTCGGACAGGGGGGCACAGATACGCAGTATTTT	TRBD1	TRBJ2-3	TRBV29-1	13	-